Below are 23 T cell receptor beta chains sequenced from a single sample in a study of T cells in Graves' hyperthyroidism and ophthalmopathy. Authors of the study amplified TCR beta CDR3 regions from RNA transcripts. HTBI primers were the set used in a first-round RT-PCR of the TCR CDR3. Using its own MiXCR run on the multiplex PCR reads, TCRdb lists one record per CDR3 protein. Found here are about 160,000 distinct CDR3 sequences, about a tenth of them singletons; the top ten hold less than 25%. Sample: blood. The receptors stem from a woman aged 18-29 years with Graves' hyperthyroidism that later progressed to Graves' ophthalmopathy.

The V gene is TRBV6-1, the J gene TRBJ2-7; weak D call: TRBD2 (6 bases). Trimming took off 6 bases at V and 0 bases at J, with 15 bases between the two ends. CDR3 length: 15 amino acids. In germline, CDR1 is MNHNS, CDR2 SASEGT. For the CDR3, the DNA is TGTGCCAGCAGCCTCCTGGAGGGGATCTCCTACGAGCAGTACTTC. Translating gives CASSLLEGISYEQYF.

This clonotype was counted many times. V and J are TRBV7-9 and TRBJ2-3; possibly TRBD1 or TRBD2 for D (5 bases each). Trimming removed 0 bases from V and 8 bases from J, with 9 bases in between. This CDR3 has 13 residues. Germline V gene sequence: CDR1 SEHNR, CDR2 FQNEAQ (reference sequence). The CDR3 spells CASSLAGDSTQYF. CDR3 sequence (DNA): TGTGCCAGCAGCTTAGCGGGAGACAGTACGCAGTATTTT.

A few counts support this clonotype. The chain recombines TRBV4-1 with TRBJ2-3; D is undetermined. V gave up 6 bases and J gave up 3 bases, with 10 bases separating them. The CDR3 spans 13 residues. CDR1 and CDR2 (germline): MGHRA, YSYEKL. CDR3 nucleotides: TGCGCCAGCAGTCTAGGAGCAACAGATACGCAGTATTTT. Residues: CASSLGATDTQYF.

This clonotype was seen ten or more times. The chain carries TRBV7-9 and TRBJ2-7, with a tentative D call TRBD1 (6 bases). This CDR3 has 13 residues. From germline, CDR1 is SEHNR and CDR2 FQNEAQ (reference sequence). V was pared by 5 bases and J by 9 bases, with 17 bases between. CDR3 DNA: TGTGCCAGCAGCCTGGGGATTGGACAGTTGCAGTACTTC. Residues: CASSLGIGQLQYF.

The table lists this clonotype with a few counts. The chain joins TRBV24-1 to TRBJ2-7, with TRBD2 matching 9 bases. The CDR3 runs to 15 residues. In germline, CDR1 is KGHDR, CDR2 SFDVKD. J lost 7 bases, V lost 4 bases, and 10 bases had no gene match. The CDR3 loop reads CATSETGTSRGEQYF. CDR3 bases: TGTGCCACCAGTGAGACCGGGACTAGCAGGGGGGAGCAGTACTTC.

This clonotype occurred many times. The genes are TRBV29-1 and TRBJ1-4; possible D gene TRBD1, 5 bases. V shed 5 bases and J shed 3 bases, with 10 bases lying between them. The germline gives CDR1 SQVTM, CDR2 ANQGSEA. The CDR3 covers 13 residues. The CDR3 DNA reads TGCAGCGTTCGGCCGGGGGCTAATGAAAAACTGTTTTTT. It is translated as CSVRPGANEKLFF.

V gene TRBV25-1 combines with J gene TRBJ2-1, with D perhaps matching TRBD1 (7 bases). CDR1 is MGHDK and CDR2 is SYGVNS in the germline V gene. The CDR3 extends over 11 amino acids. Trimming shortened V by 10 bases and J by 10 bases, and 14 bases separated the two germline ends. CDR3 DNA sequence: TGTGCCACCGCGGAGGGGGCCGAGCAGTTCTTC. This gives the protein CATAEGAEQFF. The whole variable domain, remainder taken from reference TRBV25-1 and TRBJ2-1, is EADIYQTPRYLVIGTGKKITLECSQTMGHDKMYWYQQDPGMELHLIHYSYGVNSTEKGDLSSESTVSRIRTEHFPLTLESARPSHTSQYLCATAEGAEQFFGPGTRLTVL.

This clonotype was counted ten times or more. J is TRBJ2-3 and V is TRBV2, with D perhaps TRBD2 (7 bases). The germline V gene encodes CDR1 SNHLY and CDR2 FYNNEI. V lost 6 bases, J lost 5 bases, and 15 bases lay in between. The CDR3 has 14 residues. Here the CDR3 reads CASRRGGARDTQYF. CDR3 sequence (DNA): TGTGCCAGCAGGAGGGGGGGGGCCCGAGATACGCAGTATTTT.

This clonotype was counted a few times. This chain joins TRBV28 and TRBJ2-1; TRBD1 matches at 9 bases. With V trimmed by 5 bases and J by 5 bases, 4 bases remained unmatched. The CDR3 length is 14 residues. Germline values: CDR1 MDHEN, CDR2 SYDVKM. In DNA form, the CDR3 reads TGTGCCAGCAGTGGACAGGGGAGCGACAATGAGCAGTTCTTC. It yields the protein CASSGQGSDNEQFF.

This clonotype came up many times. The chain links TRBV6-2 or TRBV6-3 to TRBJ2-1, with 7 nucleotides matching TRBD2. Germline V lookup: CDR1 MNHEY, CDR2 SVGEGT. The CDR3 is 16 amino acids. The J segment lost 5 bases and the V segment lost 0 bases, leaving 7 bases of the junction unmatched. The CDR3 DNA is TGTGCCAGCAGTTACTCGTCTAGCGGTTCTCACAATGAGCAGTTCTTC. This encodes CASSYSSSGSHNEQFF.

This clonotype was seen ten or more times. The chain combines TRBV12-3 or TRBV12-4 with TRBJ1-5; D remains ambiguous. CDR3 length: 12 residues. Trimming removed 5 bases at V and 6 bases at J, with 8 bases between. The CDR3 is CASSLGIQPQHF. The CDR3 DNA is TGTGCCAGCAGTCTCGGTATTCAGCCCCAGCATTTT.

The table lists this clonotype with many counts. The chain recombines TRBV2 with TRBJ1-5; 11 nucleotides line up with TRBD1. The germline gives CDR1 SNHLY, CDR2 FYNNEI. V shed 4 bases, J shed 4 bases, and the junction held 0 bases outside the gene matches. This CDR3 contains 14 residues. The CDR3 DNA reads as TGTGCCAGCAGTGGGGACAGGGGGAATCAGCCCCAGCATTTT. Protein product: CASSGDRGNQPQHF.

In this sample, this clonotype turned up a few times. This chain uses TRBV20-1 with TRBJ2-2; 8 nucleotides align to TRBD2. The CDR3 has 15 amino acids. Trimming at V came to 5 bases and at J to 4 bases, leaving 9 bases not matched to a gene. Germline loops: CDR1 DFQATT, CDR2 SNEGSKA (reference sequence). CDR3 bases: TGCAGTGCTCTCGGGGGGGTCGGGACCACCGGGGAGCTGTTTTTT. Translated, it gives CSALGGVGTTGELFF.

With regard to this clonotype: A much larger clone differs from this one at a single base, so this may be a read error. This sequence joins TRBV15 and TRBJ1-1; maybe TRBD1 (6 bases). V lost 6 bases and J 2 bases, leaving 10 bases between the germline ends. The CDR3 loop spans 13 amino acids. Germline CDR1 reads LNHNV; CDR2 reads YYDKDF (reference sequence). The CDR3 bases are TGTGCCACCAGGTACGGGACAAACACTGAAGCTTTCTTT. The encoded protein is CATRYGTNTEAFF.

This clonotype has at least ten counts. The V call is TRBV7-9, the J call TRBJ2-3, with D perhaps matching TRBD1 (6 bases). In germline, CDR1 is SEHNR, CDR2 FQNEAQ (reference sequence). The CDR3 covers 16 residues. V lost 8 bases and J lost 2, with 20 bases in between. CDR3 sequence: CASRRGRGITTDTQYF. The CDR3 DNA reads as TGTGCCAGCCGACGCGGCAGGGGAATTACCACAGATACGCAGTATTTT.

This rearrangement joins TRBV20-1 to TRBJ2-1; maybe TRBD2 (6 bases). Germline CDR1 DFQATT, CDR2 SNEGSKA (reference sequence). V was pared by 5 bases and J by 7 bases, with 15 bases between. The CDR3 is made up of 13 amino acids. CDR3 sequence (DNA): TGCAGTGCTGGTACGGGACGGGGGAATGAGCAGTTCTTC. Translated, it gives CSAGTGRGNEQFF.

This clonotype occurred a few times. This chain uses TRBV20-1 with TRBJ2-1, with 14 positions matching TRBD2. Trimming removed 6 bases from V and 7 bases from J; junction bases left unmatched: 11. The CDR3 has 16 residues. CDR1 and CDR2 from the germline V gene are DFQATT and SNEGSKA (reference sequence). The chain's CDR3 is CSARTPGLAGVNEQFF. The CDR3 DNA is TGCAGTGCAAGAACCCCGGGACTAGCGGGGGTGAATGAGCAGTTCTTC.

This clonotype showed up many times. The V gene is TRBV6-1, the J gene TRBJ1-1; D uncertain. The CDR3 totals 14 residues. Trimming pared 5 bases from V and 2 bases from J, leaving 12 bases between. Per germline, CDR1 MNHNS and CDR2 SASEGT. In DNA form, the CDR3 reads TGTGCCAGCAGTTCCCACGGGGTAAACACTGAAGCTTTCTTT. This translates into CASSSHGVNTEAFF.

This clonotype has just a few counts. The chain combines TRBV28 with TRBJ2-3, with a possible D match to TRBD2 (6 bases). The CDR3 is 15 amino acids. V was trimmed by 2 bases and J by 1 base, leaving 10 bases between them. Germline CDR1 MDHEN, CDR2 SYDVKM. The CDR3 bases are TGTGCCAGCAGTTTAAGTGCGGGACGCACAGATACGCAGTATTTT. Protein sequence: CASSLSAGRTDTQYF.

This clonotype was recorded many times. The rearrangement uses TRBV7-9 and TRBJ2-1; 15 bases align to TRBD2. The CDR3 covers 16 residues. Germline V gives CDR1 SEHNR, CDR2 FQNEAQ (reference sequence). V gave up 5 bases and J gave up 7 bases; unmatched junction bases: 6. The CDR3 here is CASSPPGLAGGNEQFF. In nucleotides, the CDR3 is TGTGCCAGCAGCCCTCCGGGACTAGCGGGGGGTAATGAGCAGTTCTTC.

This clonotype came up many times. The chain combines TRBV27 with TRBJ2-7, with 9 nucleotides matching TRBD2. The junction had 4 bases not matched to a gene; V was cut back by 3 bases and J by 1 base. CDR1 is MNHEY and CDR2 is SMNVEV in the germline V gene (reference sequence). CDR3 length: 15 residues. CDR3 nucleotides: TGTGCCAGCAGTTTGACTAGCGGTGGTTCCTACGAGCAGTACTTC. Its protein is CASSLTSGGSYEQYF.

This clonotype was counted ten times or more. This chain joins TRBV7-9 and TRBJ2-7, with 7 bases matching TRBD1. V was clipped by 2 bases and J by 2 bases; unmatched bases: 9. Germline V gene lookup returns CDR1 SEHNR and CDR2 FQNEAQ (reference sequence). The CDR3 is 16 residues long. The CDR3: CASSLLLQGIPYEQYF. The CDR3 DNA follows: TGTGCCAGCAGCTTACTCTTACAGGGGATACCCTACGAGCAGTACTTC.

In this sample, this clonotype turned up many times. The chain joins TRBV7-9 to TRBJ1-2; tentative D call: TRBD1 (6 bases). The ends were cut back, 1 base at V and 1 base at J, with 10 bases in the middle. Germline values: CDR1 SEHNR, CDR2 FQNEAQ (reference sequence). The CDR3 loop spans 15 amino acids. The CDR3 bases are TGTGCCAGCAGCTTAGTGCGGGGACATAACTATGGCTACACCTTC. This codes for CASSLVRGHNYGYTF.